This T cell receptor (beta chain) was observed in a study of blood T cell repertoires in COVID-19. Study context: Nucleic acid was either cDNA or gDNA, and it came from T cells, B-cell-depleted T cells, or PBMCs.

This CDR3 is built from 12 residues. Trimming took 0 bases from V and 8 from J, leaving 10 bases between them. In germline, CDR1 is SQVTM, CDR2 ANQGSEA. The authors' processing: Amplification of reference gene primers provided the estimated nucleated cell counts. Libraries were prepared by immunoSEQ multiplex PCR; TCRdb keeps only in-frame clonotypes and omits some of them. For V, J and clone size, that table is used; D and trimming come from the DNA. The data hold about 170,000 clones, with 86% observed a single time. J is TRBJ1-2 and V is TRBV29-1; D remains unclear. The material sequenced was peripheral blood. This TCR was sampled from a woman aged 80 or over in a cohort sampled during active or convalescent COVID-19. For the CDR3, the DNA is TGCAGCGTTGAAGATCCGACCAGGGGCTACACCTTC. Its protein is CSVEDPTRGYTF.